This T cell receptor (beta chain) was captured by sequencing in a study of B cell selection in AIRE deficiency. The germline V and J ends were trimmed by 2 bases and 1 base, with 20 bases remaining between them. The CDR3 is 18 amino acids. Germline V lookup: CDR1 MGHDK, CDR2 SYGVNS. TCRdb's table, derived via immunoSEQ multiplex PCR, lists solely in-frame clones and lacks some. This sample has under 20,000 clones, with about 93% found just once. Regulatory T cells were sorted as CD4+CD25hiCD127low/negative cells. The J gene is TRBJ2-5, the V gene TRBV25-1, with D perhaps matching TRBD1 (6 bases). The clonotype originates from a human donor in good health. Source material: CD4+CD25+ Tregs sorted from PBMCs. The CDR3 spells CASSERLRDTGVQETQYF. CDR3 DNA: TGTGCCAGCAGTGAAAGGTTAAGGGACACTGGGGTCCAAGAGACCCAGTACTTC.